One sample yielded the 16 T cell receptor beta chains listed below, sequenced in a study of T cells expressing NK-cell markers. One entry per CDR3 protein, without DNA, is what TCRdb gives after re-calling the 5' RACE reads. This listing includes 150,000 or so distinct CDR3 sequences. Sequenced input: blood T cells: a sorted CD56 or NKG2C T cell subset, CD4+ or CD8+ T cells, or bulk PBMC T cells (not recorded which). The receptors were sampled from a woman aged 45-65 years in good health.

The J gene is TRBJ1-3, the V gene TRBV12-3 or TRBV12-4. The CDR3 contains 11 residues. CDR3 in amino acids: CASSFRNTIYF.

V is TRBV10-2 and J is TRBJ2-7. Germline values: CDR1 WSHSY, CDR2 SAAADI. CDR3 size: 14 residues. The CDR3: CASSEFKVIYEQYF.

The chain couples TRBV4-1 to TRBJ1-3. This CDR3 region has 16 residues. Germline assignment: CDR1 MGHRA and CDR2 YSYEKL. CDR3 amino acids: CASSLLVAGSGNTIYF.

Here the CDR3 reads CASSLGAGVYNEQFF. V and J are TRBV7-8 and TRBJ2-1. From germline, CDR1 is SGHVS and CDR2 FQNEAQ. There are 15 residues in the CDR3.

The J gene is TRBJ2-1, the V gene TRBV5-1; TCRdb's D call, TRBD1, is unchecked because there is no DNA. The CDR3 runs 13 residues. The germline CDR1 and CDR2 sequences are SGHRS and YFSETQ. CDR3 loop: CASRRGNLGEQFF.

This sequence joins TRBV7-6 and TRBJ2-5; as DNA is missing, the TRBD1 call by TCRdb cannot be tested. The CDR3 contains 17 residues. Per germline, CDR1 SGHVS and CDR2 FNYEAQ. CDR3 in amino acids: CASSHHRTGGDQETQYF.

The gene calls are TRBV19 and TRBJ2-1; the D call of TRBD2 rests on TCRdb alone, since no DNA is present to check it. Germline CDR1 reads LNHDA; CDR2 reads SQIVND (reference sequence). The CDR3 sequence is 16 residues long. This CDR3 reads CASSIALAGTYNEQFF.

The chain couples TRBV5-1 to TRBJ2-2; TCRdb proposes TRBD2, but this gene call is untestable without DNA. Germline lookup yields CDR1 SGHRS and CDR2 YFSETQ. This CDR3 region has 15 residues. The CDR3 protein is CASTIAGVDAGELFF. Drawing the rest from reference TRBV5-1 and TRBJ2-2, the complete variable domain is KAGVTQTPRYLIKTRGQQVTLSCSPISGHRSVSWYQQTPGQGLQFLFEYFSETQRNKGNFPGRFSGRQFSNSRSEMNVSTLELGDSALYLCASTIAGVDAGELFFGEGSRLTVL.

The chain is built from TRBV24-1 and TRBJ2-3; with no DNA, the TCRdb D assignment of TRBD1 cannot be verified. This CDR3 comprises 14 residues. Germline CDR1 is KGHDR and CDR2 is SFDVKD. CDR3 sequence reads: CATSALDGTDTQYF.

This rearrangement joins TRBV7-6 to TRBJ2-2. Per germline, CDR1 SGHVS and CDR2 FNYEAQ. This CDR3 has 17 amino acids. CDR3 in amino acids: CASSLVGTPANTGELFF.

The CDR3 sequence is CASSPGGGSADTQYF. The chain has TRBV12-3 or TRBV12-4 and TRBJ2-3; the D gene TCRdb calls, TRBD1, cannot be checked with no DNA. The CDR3 contains 15 residues.

The V call is TRBV4-1, the J call TRBJ2-5. Germline assignment: CDR1 MGHRA and CDR2 YSYEKL. The CDR3 sequence is 16 residues long. The CDR3 sequence: CASSQHNSGAQETQYF.

The chain links TRBV19 to TRBJ2-1. The germline V gene encodes CDR1 LNHDA and CDR2 SQIVND (reference sequence). This CDR3 has 15 amino acids. The CDR3 loop is CASSIDLDSGNEQFF.

The genes are TRBV27 and TRBJ2-3; without DNA, the TCRdb call of TRBD2 cannot be checked. The CDR3 runs 15 residues. Germline assignment: CDR1 MNHEY and CDR2 SMNVEV (reference sequence). The CDR3 sequence is CASSPGTSSADTQYF.

The genes are TRBV4-1 and TRBJ1-3. Germline loops: CDR1 MGHRA, CDR2 YSYEKL. The CDR3 consists of 13 residues. The CDR3 here is CASGDSLGNTIYF.

The chain carries TRBV10-2 and TRBJ2-4; TCRdb indicates TRBD1, and absent DNA this call remains unverified. The CDR3 is 16 residues long. Germline V gene data show CDR1 as WSHSY and CDR2 as SAAADI. The CDR3 is CASDNDRVPTKNIQYF.